These T cell receptor beta chains were read from a single sample in a study of neoadjuvant anti-PD-1 for oral cavity cancer. Using immunoSEQ multiplex PCR, the repertoire was profiled, and TCRdb retains in-frame clones only, with some absent. The table lists approximately 21,000 clones, around 43% of them singletons. This specimen consisted of tumor tissue, obtained after nivolumab (anti-PD-1) treatment. These receptors were taken from a person between 40 and 80 years old with oral cavity squamous cell carcinoma. Each CDR3 is given with its conserved first and last residue. Each record gives: D gene, clone size, V gene, J gene, CDR3 protein, CDR3 DNA. D genes are given only for firm matches. Not every row has a clone size; where given, it reads once, few, many or a size class.

D gene: .; clone size: .; V gene: TRBV5-1; J gene: TRBJ2-1; CDR3 protein: CASSLARLGFNEQFF; CDR3 DNA: TGCGCCAGCAGCTTGGCCCGACTAGGGTTCAATGAGCAGTTCTTC
D gene: .; clone size: .; V gene: TRBV15; J gene: TRBJ1-2; CDR3 protein: CATSREPENYGYTF; CDR3 DNA: TGTGCCACCAGCAGAGAACCAGAAAACTATGGCTACACCTTC
D gene: .; clone size: .; V gene: TRBV27; J gene: TRBJ1-1; CDR3 protein: CASSQHHYRTREEAFF; CDR3 DNA: TGTGCCAGCAGTCAACACCATTACAGGACCCGGGAGGAAGCTTTCTTT
D gene: TRBD2; clone size: .; V gene: TRBV10-3; J gene: TRBJ2-7; CDR3 protein: CAISGTSGSYEQYF; CDR3 DNA: TGTGCCATCAGTGGGACTAGCGGCTCCTACGAGCAGTACTTC
D gene: .; clone size: few; V gene: TRBV5-5; J gene: TRBJ1-5; CDR3 protein: CASSLDVNNQPQHF; CDR3 DNA: TGTGCCAGCAGCTTGGACGTAAACAATCAGCCCCAGCATTTT
D gene: .; clone size: few; V gene: TRBV14; J gene: TRBJ1-1; CDR3 protein: CASSQRRWNTEAFF; CDR3 DNA: TGTGCCAGCAGCCAACGACGGTGGAACACTGAAGCTTTCTTT
D gene: TRBD2; clone size: many; V gene: TRBV30; J gene: TRBJ2-1; CDR3 protein: CAWSVPASGGYNEQFF; CDR3 DNA: TGTGCCTGGAGTGTACCGGCTAGCGGGGGCTACAATGAGCAGTTCTTC
D gene: .; clone size: .; V gene: TRBV9; J gene: TRBJ1-6; CDR3 protein: CASSEQGSSSYNSPLHF; CDR3 DNA: TGTGCCAGCAGCGAACAGGGCTCGAGCTCCTATAATTCACCCCTCCACTTT
D gene: .; clone size: .; V gene: TRBV9; J gene: TRBJ1-5; CDR3 protein: CASSSKTDYSNQPQHF; CDR3 DNA: TGTGCCAGCAGTAGTAAGACGGATTATAGCAATCAGCCCCAGCATTTT
D gene: TRBD2; clone size: .; V gene: TRBV6-4; J gene: TRBJ2-1; CDR3 protein: CASSELLALNEQFF; CDR3 DNA: TGTGCCAGCAGTGAATTACTAGCGCTCAATGAGCAGTTCTTC
D gene: TRBD1; clone size: .; V gene: TRBV29-1; J gene: TRBJ2-3; CDR3 protein: CSVDWGQGAETQYF; CDR3 DNA: TGCAGCGTTGATTGGGGACAGGGGGCAGAGACGCAGTATTTT
D gene: .; clone size: once; V gene: TRBV5-8; J gene: TRBJ1-6; CDR3 protein: CASSWDGGRDSPLHF; CDR3 DNA: TGTGCCAGCAGCTGGGACGGGGGCCGGGATTCACCCCTCCACTTT
D gene: TRBD1; clone size: .; V gene: TRBV2; J gene: TRBJ1-5; CDR3 protein: CASRGGTGRHSNQPQHF; CDR3 DNA: TGTGCCAGCAGGGGGGGGACAGGGAGACATAGCAATCAGCCCCAGCATTTT
D gene: TRBD1; clone size: few; V gene: TRBV7-8; J gene: TRBJ1-1; CDR3 protein: CASSGTGSTEAFF; CDR3 DNA: TGTGCCAGCAGCGGGACAGGGAGCACTGAAGCTTTCTTT
D gene: .; clone size: .; V gene: TRBV7-2; J gene: TRBJ1-4; CDR3 protein: CASNRDNNEKLFF; CDR3 DNA: TGTGCCAGCAACCGGGACAACAATGAAAAACTGTTTTTT
D gene: .; clone size: .; V gene: TRBV5-1; J gene: TRBJ2-2; CDR3 protein: CASSLWAENTGELFF; CDR3 DNA: TGCGCCAGCAGCTTGTGGGCCGAGAACACCGGGGAGCTGTTTTTT
D gene: TRBD1; clone size: few; V gene: TRBV19; J gene: TRBJ1-5; CDR3 protein: CASRNRTGGHQPQHF; CDR3 DNA: TGTGCCAGTCGGAATAGGACAGGGGGACATCAGCCCCAGCATTTT
D gene: .; clone size: .; V gene: TRBV6-5; J gene: TRBJ2-1; CDR3 protein: CASSYPEEQFF; CDR3 DNA: TGTGCCAGCAGTTACCCCGAAGAGCAGTTCTTC
D gene: TRBD1; clone size: .; V gene: TRBV5-1; J gene: TRBJ2-1; CDR3 protein: CASSLGQGASYNEQFF; CDR3 DNA: TGCGCCAGCAGCTTGGGACAGGGGGCTTCCTACAATGAGCAGTTCTTC
D gene: .; clone size: many; V gene: TRBV7-9; J gene: TRBJ1-1; CDR3 protein: CASSLASGVTEAFF; CDR3 DNA: TGTGCCAGCAGCTTAGCGTCTGGGGTTACTGAAGCTTTCTTT
D gene: .; clone size: few; V gene: TRBV6-6; J gene: TRBJ2-3; CDR3 protein: CATGTVTDTQYF; CDR3 DNA: TGTGCCACCGGGACGGTGACAGATACGCAGTATTTT
D gene: TRBD1; clone size: medium-sized; V gene: TRBV5-8; J gene: TRBJ2-5; CDR3 protein: CASSLDRGATQYF; CDR3 DNA: TGTGCCAGCAGCTTGGACAGGGGGGCGACCCAGTACTTC
D gene: .; clone size: .; V gene: TRBV5-6; J gene: TRBJ2-2; CDR3 protein: CASSFYIVGPGELFF; CDR3 DNA: TGTGCCAGCAGCTTTTACATCGTAGGGCCCGGGGAGCTGTTTTTT
D gene: .; clone size: medium-sized; V gene: TRBV7-9; J gene: TRBJ1-2; CDR3 protein: CASSEGQNNYGYTF; CDR3 DNA: TGTGCCAGCAGCGAGGGACAAAACAACTATGGCTACACCTTC
D gene: .; clone size: few; V gene: TRBV6-1; J gene: TRBJ1-6; CDR3 protein: CASSRDAQNSPLHF; CDR3 DNA: TGTGCCAGCAGTAGGGACGCCCAAAATTCACCCCTCCACTTT
D gene: .; clone size: .; V gene: TRBV7-8; J gene: TRBJ1-2; CDR3 protein: CASSPGTLSGYTF; CDR3 DNA: TGTGCCAGCAGCCCCGGTACTTTGAGTGGCTACACCTTC
D gene: .; clone size: few; V gene: TRBV5-1; J gene: TRBJ1-2; CDR3 protein: CASSLGTGGYTF; CDR3 DNA: TGCGCCAGCAGCTTGGGAACGGGCGGCTACACCTTC
D gene: .; clone size: few; V gene: TRBV6-6; J gene: TRBJ1-1; CDR3 protein: CASSYPGGNTEAFF; CDR3 DNA: TGTGCCAGCAGTTACCCGGGAGGGAACACTGAAGCTTTCTTT
D gene: .; clone size: .; V gene: TRBV7-2; J gene: TRBJ2-3; CDR3 protein: CASSLGQITTDTQYF; CDR3 DNA: TGTGCCAGCAGCTTAGGGCAGATAACCACAGATACGCAGTATTTT
D gene: .; clone size: many; V gene: TRBV5-6; J gene: TRBJ1-5; CDR3 protein: CASSTGTQYQPQHF; CDR3 DNA: TGTGCCAGCAGTACCGGGACACAATATCAGCCCCAGCATTTT
D gene: .; clone size: .; V gene: TRBV27; J gene: TRBJ2-1; CDR3 protein: CASSPGTFYNEQFF; CDR3 DNA: TGTGCCAGCAGTCCCGGGACATTTTACAATGAGCAGTTCTTC
D gene: .; clone size: .; V gene: TRBV2; J gene: TRBJ2-5; CDR3 protein: CASSGEETQYF; CDR3 DNA: TGTGCCAGCAGTGGGGAAGAGACCCAGTACTTC
D gene: TRBD1; clone size: many; V gene: TRBV2; J gene: TRBJ1-6; CDR3 protein: CASSGTGVGSPLHF; CDR3 DNA: TGTGCCAGCAGTGGGACAGGGGTAGGCTCACCCCTCCACTTT
D gene: .; clone size: .; V gene: TRBV10-3; J gene: TRBJ2-2; CDR3 protein: CAISERVMGTGELFF; CDR3 DNA: TGTGCCATCAGTGAAAGGGTTATGGGCACCGGGGAGCTGTTTTTT
D gene: .; clone size: .; V gene: TRBV7-8; J gene: TRBJ2-7; CDR3 protein: CASSLVVGYEQYF; CDR3 DNA: TGTGCCAGCAGCTTAGTTGTGGGTTACGAGCAGTACTTC
D gene: .; clone size: many; V gene: TRBV15; J gene: TRBJ2-7; CDR3 protein: CATSSPRGYYEQYF; CDR3 DNA: TGTGCCACCAGCAGCCCCCGGGGTTACTACGAGCAGTACTTC
D gene: TRBD1; clone size: few; V gene: TRBV28; J gene: TRBJ2-1; CDR3 protein: CASSPWDSRDLNEQFF; CDR3 DNA: TGTGCCAGCAGTCCCTGGGACAGCCGAGACCTTAATGAGCAGTTCTTC
D gene: .; clone size: .; V gene: TRBV4-3; J gene: TRBJ1-4; CDR3 protein: CASSPTEGLTNEKLFF; CDR3 DNA: TGCGCCAGCAGCCCAACCGAGGGGCTAACTAATGAAAAACTGTTTTTT
D gene: .; clone size: few; V gene: TRBV2; J gene: TRBJ2-7; CDR3 protein: CASSEEATLDF; CDR3 DNA: TGTGCCAGCAGTGAAGAGGCAACGTTGGACTTC
D gene: TRBD2; clone size: .; V gene: TRBV5-1; J gene: TRBJ2-1; CDR3 protein: CASSLGLAGSNEQFF; CDR3 DNA: TGCGCCAGCAGCTTAGGACTAGCGGGGAGTAATGAGCAGTTCTTC
D gene: .; clone size: .; V gene: TRBV4-3; J gene: TRBJ1-1; CDR3 protein: CASSQVLNTEAFF; CDR3 DNA: TGCGCCAGCAGCCAAGTTTTGAACACTGAAGCTTTCTTT
D gene: .; clone size: few; V gene: TRBV2; J gene: TRBJ1-4; CDR3 protein: CASSPTGREKLFF; CDR3 DNA: TGTGCCAGCAGTCCGACAGGACGTGAAAAACTGTTTTTT
D gene: TRBD1; clone size: .; V gene: TRBV28; J gene: TRBJ1-2; CDR3 protein: CASSLPTGVNYGYTF; CDR3 DNA: TGTGCCAGCAGTTTACCGACAGGGGTGAACTATGGCTACACCTTC
D gene: .; clone size: .; V gene: TRBV7-8; J gene: TRBJ1-2; CDR3 protein: CASSLAEEARGYTF; CDR3 DNA: TGTGCCAGCAGCTTAGCGGAGGAAGCCAGGGGCTACACCTTC
D gene: .; clone size: .; V gene: TRBV19; J gene: TRBJ2-7; CDR3 protein: CATALGAGAIPYEQYF; CDR3 DNA: TGTGCCACCGCCCTGGGGGCGGGGGCGATCCCCTACGAGCAGTACTTC
D gene: .; clone size: many; V gene: TRBV7-2; J gene: TRBJ1-6; CDR3 protein: CASSLKATNSPLHF; CDR3 DNA: TGTGCCAGCAGCTTAAAAGCCACTAATTCACCCCTCCACTTT
D gene: .; clone size: few; V gene: TRBV30; J gene: TRBJ1-2; CDR3 protein: CAWKATDSLNYGYTF; CDR3 DNA: TGTGCCTGGAAAGCTACGGACAGCCTAAACTATGGCTACACCTTC
D gene: TRBD1; clone size: few; V gene: TRBV7-6; J gene: TRBJ1-5; CDR3 protein: CASSPQGAIQPQHF; CDR3 DNA: TGTGCCAGCAGCCCGCAGGGGGCGATTCAGCCCCAGCATTTT
D gene: .; clone size: many; V gene: TRBV7-2; J gene: TRBJ2-5; CDR3 protein: CASSALTGRRGETQYF; CDR3 DNA: TGTGCCAGCAGCGCTTTAACGGGACGACGAGGAGAGACCCAGTACTTC
D gene: TRBD1; clone size: .; V gene: TRBV2; J gene: TRBJ2-7; CDR3 protein: CASTRVGTGRGEQYF; CDR3 DNA: TGTGCCAGCACTCGGGTTGGGACAGGACGTGGGGAGCAGTACTTC
D gene: TRBD1; clone size: .; V gene: TRBV5-6; J gene: TRBJ1-2; CDR3 protein: CASSFGDRVNYGYTF; CDR3 DNA: TGTGCCAGCAGCTTTGGGGACAGGGTTAACTATGGCTACACCTTC
D gene: .; clone size: medium-sized; V gene: TRBV6-1; J gene: TRBJ1-2; CDR3 protein: CASSEARGDTYGYTF; CDR3 DNA: TGTGCCAGCAGTGAGGCCAGGGGCGATACCTATGGCTACACCTTC
D gene: .; clone size: .; V gene: TRBV7-2; J gene: TRBJ1-4; CDR3 protein: CASSLNRGVQLFF; CDR3 DNA: TGTGCCAGCAGCTTAAATCGAGGGGTTCAACTGTTTTTT